The 27 T cell receptor beta chains in this list originate from one sample, sequenced in a study of cytomegalovirus exposure and HLA in healthy donors. Use of 60 Vbeta and 13 Jbeta primers characterized the PCR. Here immunoSEQ multiplex PCR was the method, and the copy in TCRdb shows in-frame clones only, minus some. The sample carries 250,000 or so clones, more than 70% recorded once. The sequenced material came from PBMCs. The receptors derive from a human donor in good health.

This sequence joins TRBV19 and TRBJ2-3, with 14 positions matching TRBD2. Germline V gene data show CDR1 as LNHDA and CDR2 as SQIVND (reference sequence). The CDR3 length is 15 residues. The V segment lost 7 bases and the J segment 3 bases; nucleotides outside the gene matches: 3. CDR3 DNA: TGTGCCAGTACGACTAGCGGGAGGGGAACAGATACGCAGTATTTT. This encodes CASTTSGRGTDTQYF.

Note on this clone: At the DNA level, this CDR3 is encoded by other sequences in the same sample as well. The chain uses TRBV5-4 and TRBJ1-1; tentative D call: TRBD1 (5 bases). CDR3 length: 18 residues. Germline CDR1 reads SGHNT; CDR2 reads YYREEE (reference sequence). V lost 2 bases and J 4 bases, leaving 24 bases between the germline ends. The CDR3 region has the DNA TGTGCCAGCAGCTTTAGCCCTCCGGGAGGGGTTCGTCGCACTGAAGCTTTCTTT. Translated, it gives CASSFSPPGGVRRTEAFF.

Only a few counts were recorded for this clone. CDR3 amino acids: CATSSHGTSGRSGSYNEQFF. The CDR3 DNA is TGTGCCACCAGCAGCCACGGGACTAGCGGGAGGTCCGGCTCCTACAATGAGCAGTTCTTC. The genes are TRBV15 and TRBJ2-1, with 15 bases matching TRBD2. Per the germline V gene, CDR1 is LNHNV and CDR2 is YYDKDF (reference sequence). V lost 3 bases to trimming and J lost 0 bases; unmatched junction nucleotides: 9. This CDR3 contains 20 residues.

The CDR3 sequence is CASSSTGGRVEQFF. CDR3 coding DNA: TGTGCCAGCAGTAGCACAGGGGGAAGAGTTGAGCAGTTCTTC. V usage is TRBV2 and J usage is TRBJ2-1; 8 positions agree with TRBD1. Germline V gene data show CDR1 as SNHLY and CDR2 as FYNNEI. This CDR3 comprises 14 residues. V trimming: 5 bases; J trimming: 9 bases; junction bases outside the gene matches: 9. The complete variable domain, with remaining parts taken from reference TRBV2 and TRBJ2-1, reads EPEVTQTPSHQVTQMGQEVILRCVPISNHLYFYWYRQILGQKVEFLVSFYNNEISEKSEIFDDQFSVERPDGSNFTLKIRSTKLEDSAMYFCASSSTGGRVEQFFGPGTRLTVL.

This chain connects TRBV4-1 to TRBJ1-5; 7 bases fit TRBD1. The V and J ends lost 4 bases and 2 bases, in that order; junction bases with no gene match: 5. The germline CDR1 and CDR2 sequences are MGHRA and YSYEKL. This CDR3 has 15 residues. CDR3 region: CASSLTGLGNQPQHF. For the CDR3, the DNA is TGCGCCAGCAGCCTGACAGGGTTGGGCAATCAGCCCCAGCATTTT.

Written as DNA, the CDR3 is TGTGCCAGCAGTTTACGGATGTCCGGGGGGGTCTACAATGAGCAGTTCTTC. It translates to CASSLRMSGGVYNEQFF. V gene TRBV27 combines with J gene TRBJ2-1; 8 nucleotides match TRBD2. The ends lost 2 bases at V and 3 bases at J; junction bases unmatched: 9. This CDR3 is built from 17 residues. Germline CDR1 and CDR2: MNHEY and SMNVEV (reference sequence).

The chain has TRBV29-1 and TRBJ1-4; 8 nucleotides agree with TRBD1. Germline trimming cut 3 bases from V and 10 bases from J; bases unmatched to any gene: 10. CDR3 length equals 14 residues. Germline values: CDR1 SQVTM, CDR2 ANQGSEA. CDR3 coding DNA: TGCAGCGTTGATAAATCCGGGACAGGCGGAAAACTGTTTTTT. Protein: CSVDKSGTGGKLFF.

CDR3 sequence (DNA): TGCGCCAGCAGCGCCGGGGGGACAGGGGACCGGGAGCAGTACTTC. This sequence encodes CASSAGGTGDREQYF. The gene calls are TRBV5-1 and TRBJ2-7; 10 bases are shared with TRBD1. The CDR3 is made up of 15 amino acids. Germline V gives CDR1 SGHRS, CDR2 YFSETQ. Trimming cost V 4 bases and J 7 bases; bases outside gene matches: 11.

The chain has TRBV7-3 and TRBJ2-7; TRBD1 is a possible D gene (9 bases). V was shortened by 5 bases and J by 5 bases, with 19 bases between the two germline ends. CDR1 SGHTA and CDR2 FQGTGA come from the germline V gene. The CDR3 extends over 15 amino acids. In DNA form, the CDR3 reads TGTGCCAGCAGCAACAGGGGGCACGGGGGGGACGAGCAGTACTTC. As protein: CASSNRGHGGDEQYF.

The sample holds a few counts of this clone. The chain couples TRBV2 to TRBJ1-3, with 9 positions matching TRBD1. The V gene end was trimmed by 1 base and the J gene end by 2 bases; junction bases not matched to a gene: 0. Looked up from germline, CDR1 is SNHLY and CDR2 is FYNNEI. This CDR3 has 15 residues. The CDR3 loop reads CASSEDRGPGNTIYF. In DNA form, the CDR3 reads TGTGCCAGCAGTGAAGACAGGGGGCCTGGAAACACCATATATTTT.

V usage is TRBV10-2 and J usage is TRBJ2-5; 13 bases match TRBD2. V shed 8 bases, J shed 4 bases, and the junction held 22 bases outside the gene matches. The CDR3 consists of 20 residues. Per germline, CDR1 WSHSY and CDR2 SAAADI. This CDR3 reads CASWRDIRGTSGAPPETQYF. The CDR3 nucleotides are TGCGCCAGCTGGAGGGATATCCGAGGGACTAGCGGGGCCCCCCCAGAGACCCAGTACTTC.

The J gene is TRBJ1-1, the V gene TRBV2; 7 bases match TRBD1. Trimming removed 8 bases from V and 2 bases from J; junction bases left unmatched: 5. CDR3 length equals 13 residues. Germline V lookup: CDR1 SNHLY, CDR2 FYNNEI. The CDR3 DNA reads TGTGCCAGCCGTAGGGGGCTCAACACTGAAGCTTTCTTT. Translating it yields CASRRGLNTEAFF.

The V gene is TRBV27, the J gene TRBJ2-7; D call uncertain. Between the trimmed V and J ends, which lost 8 bases and 2 bases, there was a span of 13 bases. This CDR3 has 13 amino acids. Germline V lookup: CDR1 MNHEY, CDR2 SMNVEV (reference sequence). CDR3 amino acids: CASAVVGPYEQYF. CDR3 nucleotides: TGTGCCAGCGCTGTCGTTGGGCCCTACGAGCAGTACTTC.

The genes are TRBV5-8 and TRBJ2-1, with D perhaps matching TRBD2 (6 bases). There are 17 residues in the CDR3. Between the trimmed V and J ends, which lost 4 bases and 0 bases, there was a span of 17 bases. Looked up from germline, CDR1 is SGHTS and CDR2 is YDEGEE. CDR3 in DNA: TGTGCCAGCAGCCCTAGGGCTAGCGCGAGCTCCTACAATGAGCAGTTCTTC. It specifies CASSPRASASSYNEQFF.

This chain connects TRBV11-2 to TRBJ2-7; 7 bases match TRBD1. Looked up from germline, CDR1 is SGHAT and CDR2 is FQNNGV. CDR3 length: 15 amino acids. The trim removed 4 bases at V and 3 bases at J, leaving 9 bases unmatched. CDR3 sequence: CASSSTIRDSYEQYF. The CDR3 coding sequence is TGTGCCAGCAGCTCTACAATCCGGGACAGCTACGAGCAGTACTTC.

This clone was recorded once. The chain employs TRBV18 and TRBJ2-3; 10 bases are a match to TRBD2. Germline CDR1 reads KGHSH; CDR2 reads LQKENI. This CDR3 is 16 amino acids long. J gave up 5 bases and V 5 bases, and 10 bases lay outside the gene matches. Here the CDR3 reads CASSTRAGGPVDTQYF. In DNA, the CDR3 is TGTGCCAGCTCAACTCGAGCGGGAGGGCCGGTAGATACGCAGTATTTT.

V is TRBV5-5 and J is TRBJ2-5; the D is unclear. The germline CDR1 and CDR2 sequences are SGHKS and YYEKEE (reference sequence). The CDR3 extends over 14 amino acids. V was pared by 0 bases and J by 3 bases, with 9 bases between. CDR3 loop: CASSLEQLEETQYF. CDR3 DNA sequence: TGTGCCAGCAGCTTGGAGCAGCTAGAAGAGACCCAGTACTTC.

This clone was seen a few times. The CDR3 nucleotides are TGTGCCAGTAGAGCCTCCTCGGCGGGGCCTGGGGCCAACGTCCTGACTTTC. Translated: CASRASSAGPGANVLTF. This rearrangement joins TRBV19 to TRBJ2-6; TRBD2 is a possible D gene (6 bases). Per the germline V gene, CDR1 is LNHDA and CDR2 is SQIVND (reference sequence). V lost 6 bases and J 2 bases, leaving 17 bases between the germline ends. The CDR3 is 17 amino acids.

V and J are TRBV7-6 and TRBJ2-7; 7 bases are shared with TRBD1. V lost 5 bases and J lost 1; bases outside the gene matches: 14. Germline assignment: CDR1 SGHVS and CDR2 FNYEAQ. The CDR3 consists of 17 residues. The CDR3 region is CASSNIRGSRKSYEQYF. The CDR3 DNA reads TGTGCCAGCAGCAACATCAGGGGGAGTAGAAAGTCCTACGAGCAGTACTTC.

The chain uses TRBV6-5 and TRBJ1-3; no firm D call. The V and J ends lost 2 bases and 0 bases respectively, with 11 bases between them. The CDR3 is 16 amino acids. Germline values: CDR1 MNHEY, CDR2 SVGAGI. CDR3: CASSYESGGSGNTIYF. In nucleotides, the CDR3 is TGTGCCAGCAGTTACGAATCCGGAGGCTCTGGAAACACCATATATTTT.

The V gene is TRBV15, the J gene TRBJ2-1; 7 bases match TRBD1. Per the germline V gene, CDR1 is LNHNV and CDR2 is YYDKDF (reference sequence). V lost 6 bases, J lost 5 bases, and 4 bases stayed unmatched. CDR3 length equals 13 residues. The CDR3 sequence: CATRPGTDNEQFF. CDR3 DNA sequence: TGTGCCACCAGACCCGGGACAGACAATGAGCAGTTCTTC.

The chain uses TRBV18 and TRBJ1-3; a weak D match, TRBD1 (5 bases). V lost 3 bases and J lost 1, with 13 bases in between. The CDR3 spans 16 residues. Germline loops: CDR1 KGHSH, CDR2 LQKENI. CDR3 loop: CASSPPAGLSGNTIYF. The CDR3 region has the DNA TGTGCCAGCTCACCCCCGGCGGGGCTATCTGGAAACACCATATATTTT.

The chain is built from TRBV27 and TRBJ1-6, with TRBD1 matching over 10 bases. There are 14 residues in the CDR3. V lost 8 bases, J lost 9 bases, and 7 bases stayed unmatched. CDR1 and CDR2 (germline): MNHEY, SMNVEV (reference sequence). For the CDR3, the DNA is TGTGCCAGCCCACGACAGGGGGCAGGTTCACCCCTCCACTTT. This translates into CASPRQGAGSPLHF.

V usage is TRBV18 and J usage is TRBJ1-2; maybe TRBD1 (5 bases). Trimming cost V 5 bases and J 1 base, with 8 bases left between them. The CDR3 has 13 residues. The germline CDR1 and CDR2 sequences are KGHSH and LQKENI. The DNA of the CDR3 is TGTGCCAGCTCATACGACAGTAACTATGGCTACACCTTC. This gives the protein CASSYDSNYGYTF. The full variable domain, completed using reference TRBV18 and TRBJ1-2, is NAGVMQNPRHLVRRRGQEARLRCSPMKGHSHVYWYRQLPEEGLKFMVYLQKENIIDESGMPKERFSAEFPKEGPSILRIQQVVRGDSAAYFCASSYDSNYGYTFGSGTRLTVV.

The J gene is TRBJ2-7, the V gene TRBV13, with TRBD1 identical over 7 bases. Germline-derived CDR1 and CDR2 are PRHDT and FYEKMQ (reference sequence). V was pared by 5 bases and J by 7 bases, with 14 bases of the junction left unmatched. The CDR3 spans 15 residues. The CDR3 here is CASSKYRGGWLEQYF. DNA for the CDR3: TGTGCCAGCAGCAAGTACAGGGGCGGGTGGTTGGAGCAGTACTTC.

In the case of this clone: Sequence at one end of the junction differs from germline and may be a read error. V and J are TRBV7-9 and TRBJ1-2, with D possibly TRBD1 on 5 matching bases. From germline, CDR1 is SEHNR and CDR2 FQNEAQ (reference sequence). CDR3 length equals 14 residues. This CDR3 is CSSSLVGIGDGYTF. The CDR3 bases are TGTTCCAGCAGCTTAGTAGGCATAGGGGATGGCTACACCTTC.

The chain uses TRBV7-2 and TRBJ2-3; tentative D call: TRBD2 (5 bases). Germline V gene lookup returns CDR1 SGHTA and CDR2 FQGNSA. This CDR3 comprises 12 residues. Trimming removed 6 bases at V and 4 bases at J, with 8 bases between. This CDR3 is CASRLEADTQYF. Here the CDR3 DNA reads TGTGCCAGCAGACTAGAGGCAGATACGCAGTATTTT.